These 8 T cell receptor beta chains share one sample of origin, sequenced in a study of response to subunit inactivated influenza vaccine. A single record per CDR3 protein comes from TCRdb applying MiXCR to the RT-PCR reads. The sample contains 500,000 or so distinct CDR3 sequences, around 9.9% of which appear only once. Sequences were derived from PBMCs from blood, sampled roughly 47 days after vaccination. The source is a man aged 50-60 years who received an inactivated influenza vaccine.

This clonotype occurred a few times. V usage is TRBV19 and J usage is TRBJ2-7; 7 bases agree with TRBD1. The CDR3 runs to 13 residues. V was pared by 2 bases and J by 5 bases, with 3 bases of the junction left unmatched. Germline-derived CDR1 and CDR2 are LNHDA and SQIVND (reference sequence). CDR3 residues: CASSIRQGHEQYF. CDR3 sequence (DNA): TGTGCCAGTAGTATACGACAGGGCCACGAGCAGTACTTC.

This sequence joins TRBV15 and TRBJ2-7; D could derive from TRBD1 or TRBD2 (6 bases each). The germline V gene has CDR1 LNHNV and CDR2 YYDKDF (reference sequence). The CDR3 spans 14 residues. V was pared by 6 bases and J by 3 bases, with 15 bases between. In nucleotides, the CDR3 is TGTGCCACCAGGGAGGGTAGGGGGTTCTACGAGCAGTACTTC. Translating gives CATREGRGFYEQYF.

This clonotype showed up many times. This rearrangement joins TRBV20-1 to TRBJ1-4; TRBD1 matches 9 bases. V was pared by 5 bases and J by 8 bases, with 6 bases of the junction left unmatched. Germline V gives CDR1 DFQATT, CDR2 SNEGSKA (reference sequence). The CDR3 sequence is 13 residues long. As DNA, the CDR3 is TGCAGTGCTCCGGGACAGGGTCACGAAAAACTGTTTTTT. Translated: CSAPGQGHEKLFF.

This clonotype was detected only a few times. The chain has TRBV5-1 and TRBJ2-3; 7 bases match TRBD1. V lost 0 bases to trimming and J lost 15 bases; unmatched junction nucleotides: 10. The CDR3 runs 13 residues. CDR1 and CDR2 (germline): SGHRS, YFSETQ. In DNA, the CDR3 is TGCGCCAGCAGCTTGGCCAGGGGACAGAGCGGCTATTTT. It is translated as CASSLARGQSGYF.

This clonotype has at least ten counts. Here the CDR3 reads CASSFAGGPRDEQFF. DNA for the CDR3: TGTGCCAGCAGTTTTGCCGGGGGCCCACGGGATGAGCAGTTCTTC. The genes are TRBV12-3 or TRBV12-4 and TRBJ2-1, with D perhaps matching TRBD1 or TRBD2 (6 bases each). V lost 3 bases to trimming and J lost 8 bases, with 17 bases between them. The CDR3 length is 15 residues.

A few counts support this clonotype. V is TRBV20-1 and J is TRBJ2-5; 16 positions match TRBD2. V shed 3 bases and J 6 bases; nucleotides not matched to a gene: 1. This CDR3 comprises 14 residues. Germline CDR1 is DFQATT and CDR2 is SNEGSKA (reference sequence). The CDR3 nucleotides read TGCAGTGCTAGGGGACTAGCGGGAGGGCAGACCCAGTACTTC. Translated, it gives CSARGLAGGQTQYF.

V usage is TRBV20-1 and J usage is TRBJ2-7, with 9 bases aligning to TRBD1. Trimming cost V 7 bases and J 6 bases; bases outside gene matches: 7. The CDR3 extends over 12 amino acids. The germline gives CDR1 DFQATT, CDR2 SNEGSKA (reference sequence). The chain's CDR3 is CSEGQGKGEQYF. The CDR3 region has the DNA TGCAGTGAGGGACAGGGAAAGGGCGAGCAGTACTTC.

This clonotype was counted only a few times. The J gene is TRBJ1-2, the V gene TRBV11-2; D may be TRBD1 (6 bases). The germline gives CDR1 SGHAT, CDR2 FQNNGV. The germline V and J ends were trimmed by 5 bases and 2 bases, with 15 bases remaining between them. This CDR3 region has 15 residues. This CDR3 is CASSESRGRNYGYTF. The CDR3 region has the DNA TGTGCCAGCAGCGAATCGCGGGGGCGAAACTATGGCTACACCTTC.